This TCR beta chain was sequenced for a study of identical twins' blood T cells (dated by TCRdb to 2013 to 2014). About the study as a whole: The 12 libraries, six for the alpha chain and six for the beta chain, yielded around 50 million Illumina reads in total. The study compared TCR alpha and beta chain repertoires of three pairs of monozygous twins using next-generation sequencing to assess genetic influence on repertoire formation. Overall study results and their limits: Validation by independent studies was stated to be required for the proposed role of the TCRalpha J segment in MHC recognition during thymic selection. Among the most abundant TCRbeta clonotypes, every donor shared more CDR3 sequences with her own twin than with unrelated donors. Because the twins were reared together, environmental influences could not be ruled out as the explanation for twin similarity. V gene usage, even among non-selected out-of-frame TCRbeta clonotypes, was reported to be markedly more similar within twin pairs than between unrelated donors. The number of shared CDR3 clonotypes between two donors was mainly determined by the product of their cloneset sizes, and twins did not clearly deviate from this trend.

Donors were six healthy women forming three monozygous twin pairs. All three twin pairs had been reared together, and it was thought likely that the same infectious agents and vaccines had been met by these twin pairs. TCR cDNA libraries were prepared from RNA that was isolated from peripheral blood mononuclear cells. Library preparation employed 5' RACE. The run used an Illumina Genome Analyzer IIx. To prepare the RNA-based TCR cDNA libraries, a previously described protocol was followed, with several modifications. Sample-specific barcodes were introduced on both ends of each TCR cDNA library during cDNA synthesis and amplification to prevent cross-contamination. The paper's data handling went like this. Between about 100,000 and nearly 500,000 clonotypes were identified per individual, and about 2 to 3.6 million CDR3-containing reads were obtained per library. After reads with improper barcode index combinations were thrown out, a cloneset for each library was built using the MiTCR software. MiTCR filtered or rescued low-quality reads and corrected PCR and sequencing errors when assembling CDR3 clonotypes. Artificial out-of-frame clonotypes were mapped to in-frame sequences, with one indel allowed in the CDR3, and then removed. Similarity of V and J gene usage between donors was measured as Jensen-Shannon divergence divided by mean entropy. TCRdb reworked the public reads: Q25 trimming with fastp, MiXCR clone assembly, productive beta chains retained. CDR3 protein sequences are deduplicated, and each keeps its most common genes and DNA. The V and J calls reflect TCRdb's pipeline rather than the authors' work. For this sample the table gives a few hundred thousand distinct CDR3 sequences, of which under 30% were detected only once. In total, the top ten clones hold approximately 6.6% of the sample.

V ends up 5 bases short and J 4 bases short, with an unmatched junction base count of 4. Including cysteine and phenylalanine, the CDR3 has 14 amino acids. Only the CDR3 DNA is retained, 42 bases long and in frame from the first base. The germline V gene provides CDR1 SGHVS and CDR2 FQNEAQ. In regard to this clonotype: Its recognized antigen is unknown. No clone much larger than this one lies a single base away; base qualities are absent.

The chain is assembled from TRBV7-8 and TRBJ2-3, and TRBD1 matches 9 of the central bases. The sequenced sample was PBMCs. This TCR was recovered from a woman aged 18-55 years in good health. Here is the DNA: TGTGCCAGCAGCGCCCGGACAGGGGCAGATACGCAGTATTTT. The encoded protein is CASSARTGADTQYF.